Listed below are T cell receptor beta chains from one sample, sequenced in a study of blood T cell repertoires in COVID-19. The repertoire was sequenced with immunoSEQ multiplex PCR; TCRdb's copy has only in-frame clones and lacks some. Of approximately 200,000 clones listed, more than 80% were seen once; the top ten hold 1.2%. Material for sequencing was PBMCs or T cells enriched from blood (not recorded which). The source of these receptors is a young man who had recovered from COVID-19. CDR3s include the opening cysteine and the closing phenylalanine or tryptophan. The D gene is left open where the match is weak. Clone size is stated in some rows and not others, as once, few, many or a class when expanded.

cdr3_nt,cdr3_aa,v_call,clone_size,j_call,d_call
TGTGCCAGAAGCCGCAACAGACTAGCGGGGGGGCTCAATGAGCAGTTCTTC,CARSRNRLAGGLNEQFF,TRBV5-3,once,TRBJ2-1,TRBD2
TGTGCCGGCGGGGGGGGAAATGAAAAACTGTTTTTT,CAGGGGNEKLFF,TRBV2,.,TRBJ1-4,.
TGTGCCAGCAGTCCTTTTTCGGGTAACACTGAAGCTTTCTTT,CASSPFSGNTEAFF,TRBV28,.,TRBJ1-1,.
TGTGCCAGCAGTGAAGCAGCCTCCTACGAGCAGTACTTC,CASSEAASYEQYF,TRBV6-1,.,TRBJ2-7,.
TGTGCCAGTAGTATAATCCCCGGGGGGATTCCCTACAATGAGCAGTTCTTC,CASSIIPGGIPYNEQFF,TRBV19,.,TRBJ2-1,TRBD2
TGTGCCAGCAGTTTATATCGGGACAGGAACTATGGCTACACCTTC,CASSLYRDRNYGYTF,TRBV27,once,TRBJ1-2,TRBD1
TGTGCCAGCAGCTTAGGGGGGACTAGCGGGGTGCAGTACTTC,CASSLGGTSGVQYF,TRBV7-2,.,TRBJ2-7,TRBD2
TGTGCCACCAGCCGACAGAGGTTCTACGAGCAGTACTTC,CATSRQRFYEQYF,TRBV15,.,TRBJ2-7,.
TGTGCCAGCAGTTTAGGGGACAGGGCTAATTCACCCCTCCACTTT,CASSLGDRANSPLHF,TRBV28,.,TRBJ1-6,TRBD1
TGCGCCAGCAGCTTGTACGGAAGGCTAGCGGGGAGGGATGAGCAGTTCTTC,CASSLYGRLAGRDEQFF,TRBV5-1,.,TRBJ2-1,TRBD2
TGTGCCAGCAGCCCGGGACTAGCAATTTCCTCTGGGGCCAACGTCCTGACTTTC,CASSPGLAISSGANVLTF,TRBV7-9,.,TRBJ2-6,TRBD2
TGTGCCACCAGCAGAGATCGCCCACAACAGGTCAACTATGGCTACACCTTC,CATSRDRPQQVNYGYTF,TRBV15,.,TRBJ1-2,.
TGCGCCAGCAGTTATACCGGGACAACCAACACCGGGGAGCTGTTTTTT,CASSYTGTTNTGELFF,TRBV5-1,.,TRBJ2-2,.
TGCGCCAGCAGCAAAAAACGGGGGGGCTTCTACAATGAGCAGTTCTTC,CASSKKRGGFYNEQFF,TRBV5-1,.,TRBJ2-1,TRBD2
TGTGCCAGCAGTTTATCAACGACAGGGAGAAACACTGAAGCTTTCTTT,CASSLSTTGRNTEAFF,TRBV27,.,TRBJ1-1,TRBD1
TGTGCCAGCTGGCTGACGGGAACTAATGAAAAACTGTTTTTT,CASWLTGTNEKLFF,TRBV14,.,TRBJ1-4,.
TGTGCCAGCAGGCGTAGAGAGACCCAGTACTTC,CASRRRETQYF,TRBV6-5,.,TRBJ2-5,.
TGTGCCAGTCGAGAGGGGGCGAAGGCAAAACTGTTTTTT,CASREGAKAKLFF,TRBV11-2,.,TRBJ1-4,TRBD1
TGTGCCAGCAGTTTACCCAGGAGGGGAACTAGCACAGATACGCAGTATTTT,CASSLPRRGTSTDTQYF,TRBV28,.,TRBJ2-3,.
TGTGCCAGCAGTGCAACCGGGACAGGGGATGAAAAACTGTTTTTT,CASSATGTGDEKLFF,TRBV27,.,TRBJ1-4,TRBD1
TGTGCCAGCAGACCCGGGACAGGCCAAGGGCCCCAGCATTTT,CASRPGTGQGPQHF,TRBV2,few,TRBJ1-5,TRBD1
TGTGCCAGCAGTGACTCTGGGGCTAGCGCAAAAGAAGATAGCGAGCAGTACTTC,CASSDSGASAKEDSEQYF,TRBV6-4,.,TRBJ2-7,.
TGTGCCAGCAGTCTGGGACAGGGGCTGGTAAAGACCCAGTACTTC,CASSLGQGLVKTQYF,TRBV28,.,TRBJ2-5,TRBD1
TGTGCCAGCAGTTCCGGGGGAAGCAATCAGCCCCAGCATTTT,CASSSGGSNQPQHF,TRBV6-2/TRBV6-3,.,TRBJ1-5,.
TGTGCCAGTAGTATCACCCCAGGGGGCGGAGAAGCTTTCTTT,CASSITPGGGEAFF,TRBV19,few,TRBJ1-1,TRBD1
TGTGCCAGCAGATTAGTAGGACGGAGGAGCACAGATACGCAGTATTTT,CASRLVGRRSTDTQYF,TRBV11-2,.,TRBJ2-3,.
TGCAGCGTTCGTGGGGGGGCCGGAGATACGCAGTATTTT,CSVRGGAGDTQYF,TRBV29-1,.,TRBJ2-3,.
TGTGCCAGTAGTATATTGTCCAGCGATGAGCAGTTCTTC,CASSILSSDEQFF,TRBV19,.,TRBJ2-1,.
TGTGCCAGCTCTTCCGGGGGGGGAGAAAGGTCCTACGAGCAGTACTTC,CASSSGGGERSYEQYF,TRBV27,few,TRBJ2-7,TRBD2
TGTGCCAGCAGTTACTCGAAGGGGGCGGGCTATGGCTACACCTTC,CASSYSKGAGYGYTF,TRBV6-2/TRBV6-3,.,TRBJ1-2,TRBD1
TGTGCCAGCAGCGTACGAGAGATGGCGGGCGGGGAGCTGTTTTTT,CASSVREMAGGELFF,TRBV9,.,TRBJ2-2,.
TGTGCCAGCGGTACCCCCCCTACTAGCGGGGGGCCCTACACAGATACGCAGTATTTT,CASGTPPTSGGPYTDTQYF,TRBV9,.,TRBJ2-3,TRBD2
TGCAGTAGTAGCGGGGGGTCCTACAATGAGCAGTTCTTC,CSSSGGSYNEQFF,TRBV29-1,.,TRBJ2-1,TRBD2
TGTGCCAGCAGTGAAGGGACAGCAGCAGATACGCAGTATTTT,CASSEGTAADTQYF,TRBV2,once,TRBJ2-3,.
TGTGCCAGCAGTGAGACAGGACGGCTCGAAAAACTGTTTTTT,CASSETGRLEKLFF,TRBV25-1,.,TRBJ1-4,.
TGTGCCAGCAGCAAAGGGAGGGACAGTCATAACTATGGCTACACCTTC,CASSKGRDSHNYGYTF,TRBV21-1,.,TRBJ1-2,.
TGTGCCAGCAGTACGGGATCCACTACATACAATGAGCAGTTCTTC,CASSTGSTTYNEQFF,TRBV6-5,.,TRBJ2-1,.
TGCGCCAGCAGCCAAGATCGGGGATACGAGCAGTACTTC,CASSQDRGYEQYF,TRBV4-3,.,TRBJ2-7,.
TGCGCCAGCAGCCATGGGGGACAGGGCATCGGTGGCTACACCTTC,CASSHGGQGIGGYTF,TRBV4-1,.,TRBJ1-2,TRBD1
TGTGCCATCAGTGAGGGACTAGCGGGAGGACCCGGGGAGCTGTTTTTT,CAISEGLAGGPGELFF,TRBV10-3,.,TRBJ2-2,TRBD2
TGTGCCAGCAGCTTGGAGACAGGGGGCTATGGCTACACCTTC,CASSLETGGYGYTF,TRBV7-2,.,TRBJ1-2,TRBD1
TGTGCCAGCAGCTTGCCAAAGACAGGGGGCGCATTCAATGAGCAGTTCTTC,CASSLPKTGGAFNEQFF,TRBV5-4,.,TRBJ2-1,TRBD1
TGTGCCAGCAGCTTGGATACAGGGGTGAACACTGAAGCTTTCTTT,CASSLDTGVNTEAFF,TRBV5-4,.,TRBJ1-1,TRBD1
TGTGCCAGTAGTATCGGGAACACTGAAGCTTTCTTT,CASSIGNTEAFF,TRBV19,.,TRBJ1-1,.
TGTGCTAGTGCACAAACTTATGGCGGGAGTTCGGATGAGCAGTTCTTC,CASAQTYGGSSDEQFF,TRBV12-5,.,TRBJ2-1,TRBD2
TGTGCCACCAGGGGCCGCGGGGCGCCGGGGACCGGGGAGCTGTTTTTT,CATRGRGAPGTGELFF,TRBV24-1,.,TRBJ2-2,.
TGTGCCAGCAGCCTACTAGCGGGAGGAGCCTACGAGCAGTACTTC,CASSLLAGGAYEQYF,TRBV28,.,TRBJ2-7,TRBD2
TGCAGCGCCGGCCGACTAGTGGCCTACAATGAGCAGTTCTTC,CSAGRLVAYNEQFF,TRBV29-1,once,TRBJ2-1,.
TGTGCCAGCAGTGACAGGGTCGCTGAAGCTTTCTTT,CASSDRVAEAFF,TRBV6-1,.,TRBJ1-1,.
TGTGCCAGCGCGATCGTAGGCACAGATACGCAGTATTTT,CASAIVGTDTQYF,TRBV19,.,TRBJ2-3,.
TGTGCCAGCAGTTTTTCAGGGGATAGTTCACCCCTCCACTTT,CASSFSGDSSPLHF,TRBV6-5,.,TRBJ1-6,.
TGTGCCTGGAGCGTCGGTAGCAATCAGCCCCAGCATTTT,CAWSVGSNQPQHF,TRBV30,few,TRBJ1-5,.
TGTGCCAGCAGAACTAGCGGGGGCTACGAGCAGTACTTC,CASRTSGGYEQYF,TRBV6-5,.,TRBJ2-7,TRBD2
TGTGCCTGGAGTGTTGGCACCCAAGAGACCCAGTACTTC,CAWSVGTQETQYF,TRBV30,.,TRBJ2-5,.
TGTGCCAGCAGCTTAATCCAGGACAGGACCCAAGAGACCCAGTACTTC,CASSLIQDRTQETQYF,TRBV11-2,.,TRBJ2-5,TRBD1
TGTGCCACCAGTGATTTGGGGACAGGGGGCAATGAGCAGTTCTTC,CATSDLGTGGNEQFF,TRBV24-1,.,TRBJ2-1,TRBD1
TGTGCCAGCAAGCTAAGACAGAACACCGGGGAGCTGTTTTTT,CASKLRQNTGELFF,TRBV6-5,.,TRBJ2-2,.